These T cell receptor beta chains were read from a single sample in a study of control samples from healthy donors and cancer patients. Assay: immunoSEQ multiplex PCR; the TCRdb copy retains only in-frame clones and omits some. The data hold about 75,000 clones, with more than 80% observed a single time. What was sequenced was blood. The receptors here all came from a man in his fifties in good health. CDR3s include the opening cysteine and the closing phenylalanine or tryptophan. The order of the fields is CDR3 protein, CDR3 DNA, J gene, D gene, clone size, V gene. A D gene is named only where the DNA matches it firmly. Rows give clone size only sometimes, using once, few, many, or a class for an expanded clone.

CASSQDTNYGYTF	TGCGCCAGCAGCCAGGACACTAACTATGGCTACACCTTC	TRBJ1-2	-	-	TRBV4-3
CASSFPQGQHTEAFF	TGTGCCAGCAGCTTCCCGCAGGGGCAACACACTGAAGCTTTCTTT	TRBJ1-1	-	-	TRBV7-9
CASSWAGTTEAFF	TGTGCCAGCAGCTGGGCAGGGACCACTGAAGCTTTCTTT	TRBJ1-1	-	-	TRBV7-9
CASSENGNTIYF	TGTGCCAGCAGTGAAAATGGAAACACCATATATTTT	TRBJ1-3	-	-	TRBV2
CASSLAQGHTYF	TGTGCCAGCAGCTTAGCGCAGGGACATACGTACTTC	TRBJ2-7	-	-	TRBV7-6
CASSLEGTGTNEQFF	TGCGCCAGCAGCTTGGAAGGGACAGGGACCAATGAGCAGTTCTTC	TRBJ2-1	TRBD1	-	TRBV5-1
CASSVDTGGPSGELFF	TGTGCCAGCAGCGTAGATACGGGAGGGCCTTCCGGGGAGCTGTTTTTT	TRBJ2-2	TRBD2	-	TRBV9
CASSQEGTGGTDTQYF	TGTGCCAGCAGCCAAGAAGGGACAGGGGGCACAGATACGCAGTATTTT	TRBJ2-3	TRBD1	once	TRBV4-2
CASSARGPYNSPLHF	TGCGCCAGCAGCGCCAGGGGGCCCTATAATTCACCCCTCCACTTT	TRBJ1-6	TRBD1	-	TRBV5-1
CASSGEGKNTEAFF	TGTGCCAGCAGTGGCGAGGGGAAGAACACTGAAGCTTTCTTT	TRBJ1-1	-	-	TRBV2
CASSIGTSGRVTYEQYF	TGTGCCAGTAGTATAGGGACTAGCGGGAGAGTAACCTACGAGCAGTACTTC	TRBJ2-7	TRBD2	-	TRBV19
CATSLFRTGPRGEQYF	TGTGCCACCAGTTTGTTCCGAACAGGGCCCAGGGGCGAGCAGTACTTC	TRBJ2-7	-	-	TRBV24-1
CASLEGQGNQPQHF	TGTGCCAGCCTTGAAGGACAGGGGAATCAGCCCCAGCATTTT	TRBJ1-5	TRBD1	few	TRBV2
CASSQDQWGSLTDTQYF	TGCGCCAGCAGCCAAGATCAGTGGGGCAGCCTTACAGATACGCAGTATTTT	TRBJ2-3	-	-	TRBV4-1
CASSRPVGGPEAFF	TGTGCCAGTAGCCGGCCCGTGGGGGGTCCTGAAGCTTTCTTT	TRBJ1-1	-	-	TRBV19
CASSQGLGNTIYF	TGTGCCAGCAGCCAAGGGTTAGGAAACACCATATATTTT	TRBJ1-3	-	-	TRBV3-1/TRBV3-2